The rows below give T cell receptor beta chains drawn from one sample of a study of T cells in localized non-small cell lung cancer. Libraries were prepared by immunoSEQ multiplex PCR; TCRdb keeps only in-frame clonotypes and omits some of them. Among 31,000 or so clones, roughly 90% were seen once, and the ten largest hold roughly 4%. Sequencing used peripheral blood mononuclear cells, obtained before any cancer treatment. These receptors originate from a woman aged 35 to 69 with stage III lung adenocarcinoma. Each CDR3 is given with its conserved first and last residue. Fields, in order: clone size, D gene, J gene, V gene, CDR3 protein, CDR3 DNA. A D gene is named only where the DNA matches it firmly. A row's size may be missing; if present it is once, few, many or a size class.

- | - | TRBJ1-2 | TRBV19 | CASNREANYGYTF | TGTGCCAGTAACCGAGAAGCTAACTATGGCTACACCTTC
- | TRBD1 | TRBJ1-5 | TRBV7-9 | CASSLPGQGAPQHF | TGTGCCAGCAGCTTACCGGGACAGGGCGCACCCCAGCATTTT
- | TRBD2 | TRBJ2-3 | TRBV2 | CASRREVGSDTQYF | TGTGCCAGCAGACGGGAGGTGGGTTCAGATACGCAGTATTTT
- | - | TRBJ2-5 | TRBV7-2 | CASSLEQGQETQYF | TGTGCCAGCAGCTTAGAACAGGGACAAGAGACCCAGTACTTC
- | - | TRBJ2-2 | TRBV1 | CTSSHVSSGGCTGELFF | TGCACCAGCAGCCATGTCAGTTCGGGGGGCTGCACCGGGGAGCTGTTTTTT
- | - | TRBJ1-2 | TRBV19 | CASAWTAESYTF | TGTGCCAGCGCCTGGACAGCCGAAAGCTACACCTTC
- | - | TRBJ2-7 | TRBV9 | CASSVAGGMYEQYF | TGTGCCAGCAGCGTAGCCGGGGGCATGTACGAGCAGTACTTC
- | - | TRBJ1-1 | TRBV5-6 | CASRQGRFTEAFF | TGTGCCAGCAGGCAGGGTAGGTTTACTGAAGCTTTCTTT
- | - | TRBJ1-6 | TRBV10-3 | CAINPGGDNSPLHF | TGTGCCATCAATCCGGGCGGGGATAATTCACCCCTCCACTTT
- | - | TRBJ2-7 | TRBV4-3 | CASSQGTSSYEQYF | TGCGCCAGCAGCCAAGGTACAAGCTCCTACGAGCAGTACTTC
- | - | TRBJ2-7 | TRBV7-8 | CASSFRARHEQYF | TGTGCCAGCAGCTTCCGGGCTCGCCACGAGCAGTACTTC
- | TRBD1 | TRBJ1-1 | TRBV2 | CASSEGTGGWGTEAFF | TGTGCCAGCAGTGAAGGGACAGGGGGCTGGGGCACTGAAGCTTTCTTT
- | TRBD1 | TRBJ2-1 | TRBV9 | CASSEIAGGAGDNEQFF | TGTGCCAGCAGCGAAATCGCAGGGGGCGCCGGGGACAATGAGCAGTTCTTC
- | TRBD1 | TRBJ1-5 | TRBV19 | CASRGQATLNQPQHF | TGTGCCAGTAGAGGACAGGCTACCCTTAATCAGCCCCAGCATTTT
- | TRBD2 | TRBJ2-5 | TRBV15 | CATSRATGGQETQYF | TGTGCCACCAGCAGGGCGACGGGGGGTCAAGAGACCCAGTACTTC
- | - | TRBJ2-5 | TRBV6-6 | CASSYSSGEETQYF | TGTGCCAGCAGTTACTCTTCAGGGGAAGAGACCCAGTACTTC
- | TRBD2 | TRBJ2-1 | TRBV9 | CASSHTFAGGSSYNEQFF | TGTGCCAGCAGCCATACTTTTGCCGGCGGGAGCTCCTACAATGAGCAGTTCTTC
once | TRBD1 | TRBJ2-4 | TRBV19 | CASSTTGGKFQVGYF | TGTGCCAGTAGTACCACAGGGGGCAAGTTTCAAGTCGGGTACTTC
- | TRBD1 | TRBJ2-6 | TRBV10-3 | CAISLTGGDLAGANVLTF | TGTGCCATCTCTCTGACAGGGGGAGATTTAGCTGGGGCCAACGTCCTGACTTTC
- | - | TRBJ2-7 | TRBV19 | CASSIRRDSYEQYF | TGTGCCAGTAGTATTAGGAGGGACTCCTACGAGCAGTACTTC
- | - | TRBJ2-2 | TRBV7-3 | CASSLIGTWGTGELFF | TGTGCCAGCAGCTTAATCGGGACATGGGGCACCGGGGAGCTGTTTTTT
few | TRBD1 | TRBJ1-4 | TRBV6-1 | CASNQGQGNEKLFF | TGTGCCAGCAACCAGGGACAGGGGAATGAAAAACTGTTTTTT
- | - | TRBJ2-5 | TRBV2 | CASNYGGGPETQYF | TGTGCCAGCAATTACGGAGGGGGGCCAGAGACCCAGTACTTC
- | - | TRBJ2-7 | TRBV6-1 | CASSDSYYEQYF | TGTGCCAGCAGTGATTCTTATTACGAGCAGTACTTC
once | TRBD2 | TRBJ2-3 | TRBV4-2 | CASSQEGGNAGTDTQYF | TGTGCCAGCAGCCAAGAGGGGGGGAATGCAGGCACAGATACGCAGTATTTT